The source of this T cell receptor (beta chain) is a study of shared clonotypes between healthy human individuals (TCRdb year 2020). For the study in its entirety: The cohort included three men and a couple of women between 18 and 49 years of age. Different laboratories and diverse techniques were used to prepare libraries and sequence TCR repertoires, to increase sequencing depth and limit assay-specific biases. For each donor, three plates each were used for CD4 naive and CD4 memory, two plates were used for CD8 naive, and one plate was used for CD8 memory. The study deeply sequenced blood TCR repertoires of several healthy adults to estimate repertoire size and the extent of clonotype sharing between individuals. Per donor, leukapheresis produced somewhere between about 0.8 and 9.5 billion PBMCs. The paper's findings and limits, for the study overall: When four donors were compared, the shared fraction of clonotypes was about 5.4% for naive CD4, more than 3% for naive CD8, 2.3% for memory CD4, and around 0.4% for memory CD8. Compared with non-shared clonotypes, the clonotypes found in all four sorted-subset donors had higher generation probabilities. Estimated clonotype richness was generally larger for naive than for memory subsets. Sampling was restricted to blood, and TCR repertoires in tissue are likely to differ from TCR repertoires in blood. Pairwise subsampling led to the expectation that sequencing depth would affect the degree of clonotype sharing among donors. Incomplete sequencing was indicated by rarefaction of sorted-subset datasets, despite the large sequencing depth. Because the study included a small number of donors, the genetic and exposure-history diversity represented was limited.

Spanning cysteine to phenylalanine, the CDR3 consists of 14 amino acids. The sequence is cut down to CDR3 DNA, 42 bases in frame from base 1. V and J are trimmed by 1 base and 7 bases, and the gene matches miss 7 bases of the junction. The germline V gene gives CDR1 as KGHSH and CDR2 as LQKENI. Donors were healthy HIV-negative adults with no recently reported acute infections or vaccinations. Every donor was a Caucasian adult residing in Nashville, Tennessee, USA. CD4+ T cells were enriched by magnetic negative selection; naive cells were then positively selected on CD45RA, and the negative fraction formed the memory subset. Blood was collected by leukapheresis, and PBMCs were isolated by Ficoll-Histopaque density gradient centrifugation and then cryopreserved in liquid nitrogen vapor phase. Analytical flow cytometry was used to check the purity and quantity of each magnetically sorted T cell population. From each sorted fraction, genomic DNA was isolated and quantified by UV absorbance on a Nanodrop 2000c.

On this clone: What antigen it recognizes has not been identified. No clone much larger than this one lies a single base away; base qualities are absent.

TCR CDR3 regions were amplified from genomic DNA by multiplex PCR using the deep immunoSEQ assay. Extracted genomic DNA from each cell subset was spread evenly across all wells of several immunoSEQ 96-well plates, with each plate serving as a replicate. For sorted subsets, approximately 0.2 ug of genomic DNA, equivalent to 25,000 to 35,000 T cell genomes, went into each replicate PCR. Purified libraries were quantified with a Qubit 3.0 fluorometer, sized on a Bioanalyzer 2100, and re-quantified with the KAPA Library Quantification kit. Every immunoSEQ 96-well plate was sequenced on a dedicated single-read 150-cycle Illumina NextSeq 550 flow cell. On the study's bioinformatics: Because the immunoSEQ output held only junctional sequences and lacked quality scores, the filtering could not match the filtering applied to full-length reads. Sequences were annotated with PyIR, a Python wrapper for IgBLAST v1.9, using IMGT germline references to assign V/J genes and CDR3. Any read was removed if the V/J assignment was weak (E-value above 1e-6), the CDR3 was missing, or the read contained stop codons, out-of-frame junctions, or ambiguous translated residues. A V3J clonotype was defined by an identical inferred V gene, J gene, and CDR3 amino acid sequence. To compute the percentage overlap between repertoires, the number of shared unique clonotypes was divided by the size of the smaller repertoire. RTK rarefaction, the Chao1 estimator, and Recon v2.1 estimates of unobserved clonotypes were used to assess repertoire richness. OLGA was used to compute generation probabilities for all TCRbeta clonotypes that the gDNA method yielded from a few donors. TCRdb re-hosts the immuneACCESS table, in-frame sequences only. Its copies lack some clones; in the studies checked, an unresolved V gene accounts for under half of them, and the cause for the rest is not known. From that table come the V and J calls and clone size; the DNA was used to work out D and trimming. This sample has roughly 700,000 clones in its table, and about 74% of those were observed once. The ten largest make up 1.5% to 2% of the sample.

The chain couples TRBV18 to TRBJ2-7; the junction holds 7 bases that match TRBD1. Sequencing was carried out using memory CD4+ T cells sorted from blood. Taken with the paper, the label for cell subset or site translates to: CD45RA-negative fraction. The TCR sequence derives from a woman in her 30s in good health. The nucleotide sequence reads as follows: TGTGCCAGCTCACCACGACAGGGAATGAGGGAGCAGTACTTC. This encodes CASSPRQGMREQYF.